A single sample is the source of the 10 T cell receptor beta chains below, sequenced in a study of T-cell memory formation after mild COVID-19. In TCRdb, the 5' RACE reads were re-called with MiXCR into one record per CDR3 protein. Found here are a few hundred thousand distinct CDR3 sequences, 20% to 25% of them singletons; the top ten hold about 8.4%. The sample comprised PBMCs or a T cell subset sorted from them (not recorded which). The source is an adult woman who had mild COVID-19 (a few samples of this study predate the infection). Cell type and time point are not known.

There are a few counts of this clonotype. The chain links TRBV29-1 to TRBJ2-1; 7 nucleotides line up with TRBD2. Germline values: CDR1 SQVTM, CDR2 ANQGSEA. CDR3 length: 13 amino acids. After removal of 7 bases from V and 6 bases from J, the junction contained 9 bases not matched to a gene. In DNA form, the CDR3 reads TGCAGCGACCGAGCGGGATCCCTCAATGAGCAGTTCTTC. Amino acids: CSDRAGSLNEQFF.

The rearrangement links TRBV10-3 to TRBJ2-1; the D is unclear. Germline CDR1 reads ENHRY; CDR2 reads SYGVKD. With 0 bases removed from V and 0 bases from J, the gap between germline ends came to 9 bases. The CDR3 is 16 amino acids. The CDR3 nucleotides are TGTGCCATCAGTGAGTCGACCGGTAACTCCTACAATGAGCAGTTCTTC. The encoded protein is CAISESTGNSYNEQFF.

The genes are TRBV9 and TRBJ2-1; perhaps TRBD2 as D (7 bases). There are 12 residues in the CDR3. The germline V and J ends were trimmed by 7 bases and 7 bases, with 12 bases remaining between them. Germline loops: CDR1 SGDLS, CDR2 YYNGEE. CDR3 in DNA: TGTGCCAGCGGGGGGGCGGAGAATGAGCAGTTCTTC. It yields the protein CASGGAENEQFF.

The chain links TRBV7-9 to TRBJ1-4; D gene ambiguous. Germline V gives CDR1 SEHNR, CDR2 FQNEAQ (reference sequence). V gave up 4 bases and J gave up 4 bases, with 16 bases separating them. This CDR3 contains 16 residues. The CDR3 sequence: CASSSPLGGFNEKLFF. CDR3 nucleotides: TGTGCCAGCAGCTCCCCCCTCGGCGGATTTAATGAAAAACTGTTTTTT.

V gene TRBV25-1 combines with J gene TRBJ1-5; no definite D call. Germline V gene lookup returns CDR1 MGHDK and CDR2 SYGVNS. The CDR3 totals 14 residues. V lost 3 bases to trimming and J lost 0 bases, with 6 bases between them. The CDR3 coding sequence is TGTGCCAGCAGTGACGACGGTAGCAATCAGCCCCAGCATTTT. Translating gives CASSDDGSNQPQHF.

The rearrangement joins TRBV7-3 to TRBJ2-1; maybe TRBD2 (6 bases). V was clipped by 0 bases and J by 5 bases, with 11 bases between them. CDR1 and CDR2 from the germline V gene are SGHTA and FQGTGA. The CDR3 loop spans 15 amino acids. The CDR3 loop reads CASSLTGREDNEQFF. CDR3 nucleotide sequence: TGTGCCAGCAGCTTAACGGGCAGGGAGGACAATGAGCAGTTCTTC.

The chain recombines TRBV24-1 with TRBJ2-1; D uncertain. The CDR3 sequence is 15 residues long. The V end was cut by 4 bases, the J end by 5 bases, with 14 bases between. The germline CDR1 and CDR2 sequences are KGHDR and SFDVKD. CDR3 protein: CATSEVSDEDNEQFF. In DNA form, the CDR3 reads TGTGCCACCAGTGAAGTTTCGGACGAGGACAATGAGCAGTTCTTC.

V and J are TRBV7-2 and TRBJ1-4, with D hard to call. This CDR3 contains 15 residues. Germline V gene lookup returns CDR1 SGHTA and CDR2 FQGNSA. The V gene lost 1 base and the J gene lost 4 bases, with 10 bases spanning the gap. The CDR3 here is CASSLGGSGNEKLFF. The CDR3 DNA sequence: TGTGCCAGCAGCTTAGGAGGGTCTGGTAATGAAAAACTGTTTTTT.

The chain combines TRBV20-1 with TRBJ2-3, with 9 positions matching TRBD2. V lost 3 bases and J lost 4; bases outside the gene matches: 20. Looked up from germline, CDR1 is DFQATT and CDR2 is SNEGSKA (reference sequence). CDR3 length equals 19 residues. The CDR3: CSARDLEIGWLAGADTQYF. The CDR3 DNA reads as TGCAGTGCTAGGGATTTAGAGATTGGTTGGTTAGCGGGAGCAGATACGCAGTATTTT.

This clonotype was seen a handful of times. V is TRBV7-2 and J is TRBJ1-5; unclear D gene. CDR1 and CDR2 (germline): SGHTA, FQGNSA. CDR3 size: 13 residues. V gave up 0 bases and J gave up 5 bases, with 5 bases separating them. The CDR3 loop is CASSLAEDQPQHF. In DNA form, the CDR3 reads TGTGCCAGCAGCTTAGCGGAAGATCAGCCCCAGCATTTT.